This T cell receptor (beta chain) was recorded in a study of beta chain features in type 1 diabetes. About this clone: Its antigen is undetermined.

Study-wide results and limits: Type 1 diabetes patients had moderately but significantly shorter TCRB CDR3s in all four CD4+ subsets.

Germline V gives CDR1 MDHEN, CDR2 SYDVKM. The CDR3 has 16 amino acids. Germline trimming cut 5 bases from V and 5 bases from J; bases unmatched to any gene: 13. The entirety of the isolated RNA underwent reverse transcription, so expressed TCRB transcripts were sequenced. Clones were read by immunoSEQ multiplex PCR, and TCRdb kept only the in-frame ones, dropping some. Here the sample spans under 400,000 clones, roughly 12% being singletons. The chain links TRBV28 to TRBJ2-7, with 9 bases matching TRBD1. The clonotype originates from a young man in good health. Sequenced material: naive CD4+ T cells from blood. The CDR3 DNA is TGTGCCAGCAGTCTACTTACCGGGACAGGGTCCGACGAGCAGTACTTC. Amino acids: CASSLLTGTGSDEQYF.